The 28 T cell receptor beta chains below were found in one sample sequenced in a study of blood T cell repertoires in COVID-19. This table comes from immunoSEQ multiplex PCR, and its TCRdb copy is limited to in-frame clones, with some not included. The sample gives around 400,000 clones, roughly 90% of which show up once; 0.95% to 1.5% is in the top ten. What was sequenced was peripheral blood. These receptors all stem from a man aged 40-49 years with acute or convalescent COVID-19.

The chain uses TRBV7-3 and TRBJ2-2; D possibly corresponds to TRBD1 (6 bases). This CDR3 contains 17 residues. Trimming removed 1 base at V and 0 bases at J, with 12 bases between. Looked up from germline, CDR1 is SGHTA and CDR2 is FQGTGA. As DNA, the CDR3 is TGTGCCAGCAGCTTAAACAGGGTCCATTCGAACACCGGGGAGCTGTTTTTT. Encoded protein: CASSLNRVHSNTGELFF.

This rearrangement joins TRBV29-1 to TRBJ1-1; 7 bases are shared with TRBD1. With 7 bases clipped from V and 0 bases from J, the junction kept 5 bases outside the gene matches. The CDR3 spans 13 residues. Germline V CDR1 and CDR2: SQVTM, ANQGSEA. The CDR3 here is CSGTGDVNTEAFF. For the CDR3, the DNA is TGCAGCGGAACAGGGGACGTGAACACTGAAGCTTTCTTT.

This chain links TRBV5-6 with TRBJ1-2; 8 bases are a match to TRBD1. This CDR3 region has 16 residues. Per the germline V gene, CDR1 is SGHDT and CDR2 is YYEEEE. V shed 4 bases and J 1 base; nucleotides not matched to a gene: 9. The CDR3 DNA follows: TGTGCCAGCAGCCCTGGACAGGGAAGGATTAACTATGGCTACACCTTC. The encoded protein is CASSPGQGRINYGYTF.

The rearrangement links TRBV12-1 to TRBJ2-1; the table calls TRBD2, which could not be checked here. TRBV12-1 constitutes a pseudogene. CDR3 length: 17 residues. In nucleotides, the CDR3 is TGTGCCAGCAGCCCCGGGACTAGCGGGAGCCTTGGGAATGAGCAGTTCTTC. Its translation: CASSPGTSGSLGNEQFF.

The rearrangement links TRBV28 to TRBJ2-1, with 12 bases that match TRBD2. CDR1 and CDR2 from the germline V gene are MDHEN and SYDVKM. The CDR3 has 15 amino acids. J gave up 2 bases and V 8 bases, and 4 bases lay outside the gene matches. The CDR3 region has the DNA TGTGCCAGCCGGACTAGCGGGACTCCCTACAATGAGCAGTTCTTC. Its translation: CASRTSGTPYNEQFF.

The chain combines TRBV7-6 with TRBJ1-4, with D maybe TRBD1 (5 bases). CDR1 SGHVS and CDR2 FNYEAQ come from the germline V gene. The CDR3 runs to 15 residues. The V end was cut by 7 bases, the J end by 8 bases, with 20 bases between. CDR3 region: CASTQTAGRGEKLFF. The CDR3 region has the DNA TGTGCCAGCACCCAAACAGCGGGACGGGGCGAAAAACTGTTTTTT.

V usage is TRBV5-4 and J usage is TRBJ2-1; 11 bases are a match to TRBD1. The length of the CDR3 is 15 residues. Germline V gene sequence: CDR1 SGHNT, CDR2 YYREEE (reference sequence). V was clipped by 2 bases and J by 3 bases; unmatched bases: 1. CDR3 residues: CASSFGTGGYNEQFF. The CDR3 coding sequence is TGTGCCAGCAGCTTCGGGACAGGGGGCTACAATGAGCAGTTCTTC.

J is TRBJ1-2 and V is TRBV27; 10 bases map to TRBD1. With 0 bases clipped from V and 7 bases from J, the junction kept 2 bases outside the gene matches. CDR1 is MNHEY and CDR2 is SMNVEV in the germline V gene (reference sequence). The CDR3 covers 14 residues. Written as DNA, the CDR3 is TGTGCCAGCAGTTTATCCTGGACAGGGGGTGGCTACACCTTC. It codes for CASSLSWTGGGYTF.

The genes are TRBV19 and TRBJ2-1; TRBD2 aligns across 8 bases. The CDR3 sequence is 15 residues long. Trimming took 9 bases from V and 0 from J; bases not matched to a gene: 7. Germline CDR1 LNHDA, CDR2 SQIVND (reference sequence). CDR3 in DNA: TGTGCCAGCAGCGGGGGCCCAAGCTCCTACAATGAGCAGTTCTTC. Encoded protein: CASSGGPSSYNEQFF.

V gene TRBV14 combines with J gene TRBJ1-2; D is unclear. The CDR3 covers 17 residues. V was cut by 0 bases and J by 2 bases, with 16 bases left in between. Germline V gene data show CDR1 as SGHDN and CDR2 as FVKESK. CDR3 sequence: CASSQEFEPRFNYGYTF. The CDR3 DNA reads as TGTGCCAGCAGCCAAGAATTCGAGCCAAGATTCAACTATGGCTACACCTTC.

The chain carries TRBV18 and TRBJ2-5; 9 positions match TRBD1. Trimming cost V 6 bases and J 4 bases; bases outside gene matches: 3. CDR3 length equals 13 residues. In germline, CDR1 is KGHSH, CDR2 LQKENI. The CDR3 coding sequence is TGTGCCAGCTCTCTGGACAGGGGAGAGACCCAGTACTTC. Translation: CASSLDRGETQYF.

This clone has just a few counts. The V and J genes are TRBV5-1 and TRBJ2-1; D gene unclear. This CDR3 spans 13 amino acids. V shed 0 bases and J shed 15 bases, with 16 bases lying between them. Germline-derived CDR1 and CDR2 are SGHRS and YFSETQ. The CDR3 coding sequence is TGCGCCAGCAGCTTGGAGGCGGATACCTCGGGGTTCTTC. Translated: CASSLEADTSGFF.

The chain joins TRBV7-8 to TRBJ2-1, with D possibly TRBD2 on 5 matching bases. V dropped 6 bases and J dropped 5 bases, with 17 bases sitting between them. Per the germline V gene, CDR1 is SGHVS and CDR2 is FQNEAQ. The CDR3 runs 15 residues. The CDR3: CASRELVSRDNEQFF. The CDR3 region has the DNA TGTGCCAGCAGAGAACTAGTTTCTAGAGACAATGAGCAGTTCTTC.

The CDR3 bases are TGTGCCAGCAGATTACAGGAGAACACTGAAGCTTTCTTT. Its protein is CASRLQENTEAFF. The chain uses TRBV7-2 and TRBJ1-1; the D gene is possibly TRBD1 (5 bases). The length of the CDR3 is 13 residues. With 6 bases removed from V and 1 base from J, the gap between germline ends came to 9 bases. CDR1 and CDR2 from the germline V gene are SGHTA and FQGNSA.

The chain employs TRBV10-3 and TRBJ2-2; 12 bases agree with TRBD2. With 11 bases clipped from V and 4 bases from J, the junction kept 5 bases outside the gene matches. The CDR3 covers 14 residues. CDR1 and CDR2 (germline): ENHRY, SYGVKD. Written as DNA, the CDR3 is TGTGCCGTCCTAGCGGGAGGGGTCACCGGGGAGCTGTTTTTT. Protein: CAVLAGGVTGELFF.

This chain connects TRBV27 to TRBJ1-5; D is possibly TRBD1 (6 bases). This CDR3 has 15 amino acids. With 1 base removed from V and 0 bases from J, the gap between germline ends came to 7 bases. CDR1 is MNHEY, CDR2 SMNVEV, per germline (reference sequence). CDR3 region: CASSLYRASNQPQHF. In DNA, the CDR3 is TGTGCCAGCAGTTTATACAGGGCTAGCAATCAGCCCCAGCATTTT.

The CDR3 DNA is TGTGCCAGCAGTCGACTGGGGGGTAGTCGACTGGGGCACACCTTC. Protein sequence: CASSRLGGSRLGHTF. The chain joins TRBV5-4 to TRBJ1-2, with a possible D match to TRBD1 (5 bases). CDR3 length: 15 amino acids. The germline V and J ends were trimmed by 5 bases and 12 bases, with 26 bases remaining between them. Per germline, CDR1 SGHNT and CDR2 YYREEE (reference sequence).

V and J are TRBV24-1 and TRBJ1-5; TRBD1 aligns across 9 bases. The V and J ends lost 3 bases and 3 bases, in that order; junction bases with no gene match: 5. The CDR3 is 16 amino acids. Germline V gene data show CDR1 as KGHDR and CDR2 as SFDVKD. The chain's CDR3 is CATSDTGQGSNQPQHF. Written as DNA, the CDR3 is TGTGCCACCAGTGATACGGGACAGGGTTCCAATCAGCCCCAGCATTTT.

The chain combines TRBV19 with TRBJ1-4; D perhaps matches TRBD1 (6 bases). CDR1 and CDR2 from the germline V gene are LNHDA and SQIVND (reference sequence). This CDR3 contains 14 residues. V was shortened by 7 bases and J by 2 bases, with 11 bases between the two germline ends. CDR3 sequence: CASTPGATNEKLFF. The CDR3 DNA is TGTGCCAGTACCCCAGGGGCTACTAATGAAAAACTGTTTTTT.

This clone was counted once. The chain is built from TRBV10-3 and TRBJ1-6; 9 bases align to TRBD1. CDR3 size: 15 residues. V lost 6 bases and J lost 10; bases outside the gene matches: 10. Germline CDR1 ENHRY, CDR2 SYGVKD. The CDR3 is CAIRSTGGLGSPLHF. In nucleotides, the CDR3 is TGTGCCATCAGGAGTACAGGGGGCTTAGGATCACCCCTCCACTTT.

V is TRBV28 and J is TRBJ1-4; 8 bases fit TRBD1. Germline CDR1 is MDHEN and CDR2 is SYDVKM. The CDR3 is made up of 18 amino acids. Germline trimming cut 6 bases from V and 4 bases from J; bases unmatched to any gene: 16. CDR3 nucleotide sequence: TGTGCCAGCAGAAATCCGACCCTCAGGGGGCGCGGTAATGAAAAACTGTTTTTT. It codes for CASRNPTLRGRGNEKLFF. The variable domain in full, completed from reference TRBV28 and TRBJ1-4, reads DVKVTQSSRYLVKRTGEKVFLECVQDMDHENMFWYRQDPGLGLRLIYFSYDVKMKEKGDIPEGYSVSREKKERFSLILESASTNQTSMYLCASRNPTLRGRGNEKLFFGSGTQLSVL.

The chain is built from TRBV6-5 and TRBJ1-5; a weak D match, TRBD1 (6 bases). CDR3 size: 13 residues. CDR1 MNHEY and CDR2 SVGAGI come from the germline V gene. The V gene lost 8 bases and the J gene lost 3 bases, with 11 bases spanning the gap. CDR3 region: CASSNRVNQPQHF. The CDR3 DNA is TGTGCCAGCTCAAACAGGGTCAATCAGCCCCAGCATTTT.

This rearrangement joins TRBV2 to TRBJ2-3; 10 bases map to TRBD1. The CDR3 loop spans 21 amino acids. Trimming cost V 6 bases and J 3 bases; bases outside gene matches: 24. The germline V gene has CDR1 SNHLY and CDR2 FYNNEI. The CDR3 is CASSRRPKPPVGQGETDTQYF. The CDR3 DNA sequence: TGTGCCAGCAGCCGCCGACCCAAACCCCCCGTTGGACAGGGGGAAACAGATACGCAGTATTTT.

The rearrangement uses TRBV7-3 and TRBJ2-1; D is unclear. Germline-derived CDR1 and CDR2 are SGHTA and FQGTGA. The CDR3 is 14 residues long. V lost 3 bases and J 5 bases, leaving 11 bases between the germline ends. The DNA of the CDR3 is TGTGCCAGCAGCTTGGCGGCCCATAACAATGAGCAGTTCTTC. Translating gives CASSLAAHNNEQFF.

J is TRBJ1-4 and V is TRBV2; tentatively, D is TRBD1 (6 bases). This CDR3 region has 14 residues. Trimming left V 5 bases short and J 4 bases short, with 11 bases between. Germline V lookup: CDR1 SNHLY, CDR2 FYNNEI. The CDR3: CASSMGQVNEKLFF. CDR3 in DNA: TGTGCCAGCAGTATGGGACAAGTTAATGAAAAACTGTTTTTT.

The chain combines TRBV19 with TRBJ1-5; D call uncertain. Trimming took off 7 bases at V and 3 bases at J, with 13 bases between the two ends. Germline V gives CDR1 LNHDA, CDR2 SQIVND (reference sequence). CDR3 length: 14 amino acids. DNA for the CDR3: TGTGCCAGTACAATTGCGGCAGTCAATCAGCCCCAGCATTTT. This gives the protein CASTIAAVNQPQHF. Based on the CDR3 plus reference TRBV19 and TRBJ1-5, the full variable domain is DGGITQSPKYLFRKEGQNVTLSCEQNLNHDAMYWYRQDPGQGLRLIYYSQIVNDFQKGDIAEGYSVSREKKESFPLTVTSAQKNPTAFYLCASTIAAVNQPQHFGDGTRLSIL.

V and J are TRBV19 and TRBJ1-5; possible D gene TRBD1, 5 bases. This CDR3 region has 17 residues. Germline assignment: CDR1 LNHDA and CDR2 SQIVND (reference sequence). V was pared by 7 bases and J by 2 bases, with 21 bases between. The CDR3 here is CASKGKGGGHGNQPQHF. In nucleotides, the CDR3 is TGTGCCAGTAAAGGGAAGGGAGGAGGACATGGCAATCAGCCCCAGCATTTT.

V is TRBV7-8 and J is TRBJ2-7; 13 bases are shared with TRBD2. Germline values: CDR1 SGHVS, CDR2 FQNEAQ. This CDR3 comprises 16 residues. After removal of 5 bases from V and 6 bases from J, the junction contained 10 bases not matched to a gene. The DNA of the CDR3 is TGTGCCAGCAGCCCTTCCGGACTAGCGGGAGTCGGCGAGCAGTACTTC. It is translated as CASSPSGLAGVGEQYF.